Below are 17 T cell receptor beta chains sequenced from a single sample in a study of technical replicates of blood from a handful of donors. Profiled with immunoSEQ multiplex PCR; TCRdb holds only in-frame clones, not every one. The data show tens of thousands of clones, about 97% seen once. Material for sequencing was T cells isolated from PBMCs. The receptors come from a human donor in good health.

The chain combines TRBV12-5 with TRBJ2-1; 8 positions agree with TRBD2. The CDR3 has 14 residues. The germline V gene has CDR1 LGHNT and CDR2 FRNRAP. Losses at the gene ends were 8 bases for V and 5 bases for J; bases not matched to a gene: 8. The CDR3 DNA sequence: TGTGCTAGTCCGATCCTAGCGGGTAACAATGAGCAGTTCTTC. Encoded protein: CASPILAGNNEQFF. Supplemented by reference TRBV12-5 and TRBJ2-1, the full variable domain reads DARVTQTPRHKVTEMGQEVTMRCQPILGHNTVFWYRQTMMQGLELLAYFRNRAPLDDSGMPKDRFSAEMPDATLATLKIQPSEPRDSAVYFCASPILAGNNEQFFGPGTRLTVL.

The chain uses TRBV27 and TRBJ2-5, with 9 bases fitting TRBD1. Germline CDR1 MNHEY, CDR2 SMNVEV (reference sequence). The CDR3 totals 13 residues. V trimming: 9 bases; J trimming: 4 bases; junction bases outside the gene matches: 6. As DNA, the CDR3 is TGTGCCAGTAGGGACAGGGCTAGAGAGACCCAGTACTTC. Translated, it gives CASRDRARETQYF.

V usage is TRBV5-1 and J usage is TRBJ1-1, with TRBD1 as a possible D gene (6 bases). The length of the CDR3 is 16 residues. Germline V gene lookup returns CDR1 SGHRS and CDR2 YFSETQ. The ends were cut back, 0 bases at V and 11 bases at J, with 23 bases in the middle. In DNA form, the CDR3 reads TGCGCCAGCAGCTTGGGGACAGTAACGGGGCCCGTAAAGGCTTTCTTT. Residues: CASSLGTVTGPVKAFF. Combining the CDR3 with reference TRBV5-1 and TRBJ1-1 gives the whole variable domain KAGVTQTPRYLIKTRGQQVTLSCSPISGHRSVSWYQQTPGQGLQFLFEYFSETQRNKGNFPGRFSGRQFSNSRSEMNVSTLELGDSALYLCASSLGTVTGPVKAFFGQGTRLTVV.

This clone is a singleton in its sample. This chain links TRBV6-1 with TRBJ1-1; D not resolved. CDR3 size: 14 residues. Germline V CDR1 and CDR2: MNHNS, SASEGT. V lost 4 bases and J 1 base, leaving 10 bases between the germline ends. The CDR3 loop is CASSVDISNTEAFF. In nucleotides, the CDR3 is TGTGCCAGCAGTGTAGACATATCGAACACTGAAGCTTTCTTT.

V usage is TRBV6-1 and J usage is TRBJ2-3, with 13 bases identical to TRBD2. CDR1 is MNHNS and CDR2 is SASEGT in the germline V gene. The CDR3 sequence is 18 residues long. Trimming cost V 4 bases and J 1 base; bases outside gene matches: 8. CDR3 sequence: CASSGTSGRVFGTDTQYF. The CDR3 bases are TGTGCCAGCAGTGGTACTAGCGGGAGGGTTTTCGGCACAGATACGCAGTATTTT.

This clone was recorded a few times. The chain joins TRBV2 to TRBJ1-1; D is unclear. The germline V and J ends were trimmed by 8 bases and 1 base, with 11 bases remaining between them. The CDR3 is 13 amino acids. Germline values: CDR1 SNHLY, CDR2 FYNNEI. CDR3: CASCSYGNTEAFF. The CDR3, as DNA: TGTGCCAGCTGTTCGTACGGGAACACTGAAGCTTTCTTT.

This chain uses TRBV5-6 with TRBJ1-1, with 8 nucleotides matching TRBD1. Trimming removed 3 bases from V and 7 bases from J; junction bases left unmatched: 11. Germline V CDR1 and CDR2: SGHDT, YYEEEE. The CDR3 contains 15 residues. CDR3: CASSSRWQGAREAFF. The CDR3 bases are TGTGCCAGCAGCTCTAGGTGGCAGGGGGCGCGTGAAGCTTTCTTT.

The J gene is TRBJ2-3, the V gene TRBV4-1; TRBD2 is a possible D gene (6 bases). This CDR3 is built from 16 residues. The V and J ends lost 2 bases and 7 bases respectively, with 19 bases between them. Germline-derived CDR1 and CDR2 are MGHRA and YSYEKL. CDR3 region: CASSQLAGSGGHTQYF. Written as DNA, the CDR3 is TGCGCCAGCAGCCAACTTGCGGGATCAGGTGGACATACGCAGTATTTT.

The chain carries TRBV4-1 and TRBJ2-2; a possible D gene is TRBD1 (5 bases). Per the germline V gene, CDR1 is MGHRA and CDR2 is YSYEKL. The CDR3 contains 14 residues. Trimming took 0 bases from V and 6 from J, leaving 8 bases between them. The chain's CDR3 is CASSQESGPGELFF. The CDR3 nucleotides read TGCGCCAGCAGCCAAGAGTCAGGGCCCGGGGAGCTGTTTTTT.

The chain couples TRBV7-9 to TRBJ1-1; TRBD1 matches 7 bases. The V gene end was trimmed by 1 base and the J gene end by 4 bases; junction bases not matched to a gene: 9. The CDR3 consists of 16 residues. Germline V gives CDR1 SEHNR, CDR2 FQNEAQ (reference sequence). The CDR3: CASSLVRPTGTTEAFF. The CDR3 DNA reads as TGTGCCAGCAGCTTAGTTCGCCCGACAGGGACCACTGAAGCTTTCTTT.

This clone was found once. The V and J genes are TRBV5-1 and TRBJ2-5, with TRBD1 as a possible D gene (6 bases). Trimming removed 6 bases from V and 3 bases from J, with 12 bases in between. The germline CDR1 and CDR2 sequences are SGHRS and YFSETQ. The CDR3 extends over 13 amino acids. The CDR3 loop is CASTLQGEETQYF. CDR3 coding DNA: TGCGCCAGCACCCTACAGGGAGAAGAGACCCAGTACTTC.

This sequence joins TRBV28 and TRBJ1-2, with 9 bases matching TRBD1. V was pared by 4 bases and J by 4 bases, with 10 bases of the junction left unmatched. Germline-derived CDR1 and CDR2 are MDHEN and SYDVKM. This CDR3 contains 16 residues. In nucleotides, the CDR3 is TGTGCCAGCAGTTCATTACCGGGACAGGGAGCCTATGGCTACACCTTC. It translates to CASSSLPGQGAYGYTF.

This chain joins TRBV23-1 and TRBJ2-1, with TRBD1 matching 7 bases. TRBV23-1 is an open reading frame whose function is uncertain. The CDR3 has 17 amino acids. The ends lost 0 bases at V and 2 bases at J; junction bases unmatched: 7. CDR3: CASSQSRGQGAYNEQFF. The CDR3 DNA sequence: TGCGCCAGCAGTCAATCGAGAGGGCAGGGGGCCTACAATGAGCAGTTCTTC.

V usage is TRBV25-1 and J usage is TRBJ2-3, with 10 bases fitting TRBD1. Losses at the gene ends were 1 base for V and 6 bases for J; bases not matched to a gene: 13. Per the germline V gene, CDR1 is MGHDK and CDR2 is SYGVNS. This CDR3 is 18 amino acids long. The CDR3 region has the DNA TGTGCCAGCAGTGAATTCCTTCTAGGGACAGGGGTGAGGGATACGCAGTATTTT. This translates into CASSEFLLGTGVRDTQYF.

The DNA for the CDR3 is TGTGCCAGCAGTTACACGGGAGGGGTCTCCTACGAGCAGTACTTC. It codes for CASSYTGGVSYEQYF. This chain links TRBV6-6 with TRBJ2-7; TRBD2 matches at 8 bases. Germline trimming cut 2 bases from V and 0 bases from J; bases unmatched to any gene: 3. This CDR3 has 15 residues. From germline, CDR1 is MNHNY and CDR2 SVGAGI (reference sequence).

The chain uses TRBV4-2 and TRBJ2-1; D call uncertain. The CDR3 runs 14 residues. CDR1 LGHNA and CDR2 YNFKEQ come from the germline V gene. V was trimmed by 1 base and J by 8 bases, leaving 12 bases between them. The CDR3 spells CASSQVFLGYEQFF. The CDR3 coding sequence is TGTGCCAGCAGCCAAGTGTTTCTTGGCTATGAGCAGTTCTTC.

The CDR3 is CASSYSLYNEQFF. The CDR3 DNA sequence: TGTGCCAGCAGTTACTCTCTTTACAATGAGCAGTTCTTC. V and J are TRBV6-5 and TRBJ2-1; D not certain. This CDR3 contains 13 residues. Deletions cut 0 bases from V and 4 bases from J, with 4 bases between. The V gene's germline CDR1 is MNHEY and CDR2 SVGAGI.